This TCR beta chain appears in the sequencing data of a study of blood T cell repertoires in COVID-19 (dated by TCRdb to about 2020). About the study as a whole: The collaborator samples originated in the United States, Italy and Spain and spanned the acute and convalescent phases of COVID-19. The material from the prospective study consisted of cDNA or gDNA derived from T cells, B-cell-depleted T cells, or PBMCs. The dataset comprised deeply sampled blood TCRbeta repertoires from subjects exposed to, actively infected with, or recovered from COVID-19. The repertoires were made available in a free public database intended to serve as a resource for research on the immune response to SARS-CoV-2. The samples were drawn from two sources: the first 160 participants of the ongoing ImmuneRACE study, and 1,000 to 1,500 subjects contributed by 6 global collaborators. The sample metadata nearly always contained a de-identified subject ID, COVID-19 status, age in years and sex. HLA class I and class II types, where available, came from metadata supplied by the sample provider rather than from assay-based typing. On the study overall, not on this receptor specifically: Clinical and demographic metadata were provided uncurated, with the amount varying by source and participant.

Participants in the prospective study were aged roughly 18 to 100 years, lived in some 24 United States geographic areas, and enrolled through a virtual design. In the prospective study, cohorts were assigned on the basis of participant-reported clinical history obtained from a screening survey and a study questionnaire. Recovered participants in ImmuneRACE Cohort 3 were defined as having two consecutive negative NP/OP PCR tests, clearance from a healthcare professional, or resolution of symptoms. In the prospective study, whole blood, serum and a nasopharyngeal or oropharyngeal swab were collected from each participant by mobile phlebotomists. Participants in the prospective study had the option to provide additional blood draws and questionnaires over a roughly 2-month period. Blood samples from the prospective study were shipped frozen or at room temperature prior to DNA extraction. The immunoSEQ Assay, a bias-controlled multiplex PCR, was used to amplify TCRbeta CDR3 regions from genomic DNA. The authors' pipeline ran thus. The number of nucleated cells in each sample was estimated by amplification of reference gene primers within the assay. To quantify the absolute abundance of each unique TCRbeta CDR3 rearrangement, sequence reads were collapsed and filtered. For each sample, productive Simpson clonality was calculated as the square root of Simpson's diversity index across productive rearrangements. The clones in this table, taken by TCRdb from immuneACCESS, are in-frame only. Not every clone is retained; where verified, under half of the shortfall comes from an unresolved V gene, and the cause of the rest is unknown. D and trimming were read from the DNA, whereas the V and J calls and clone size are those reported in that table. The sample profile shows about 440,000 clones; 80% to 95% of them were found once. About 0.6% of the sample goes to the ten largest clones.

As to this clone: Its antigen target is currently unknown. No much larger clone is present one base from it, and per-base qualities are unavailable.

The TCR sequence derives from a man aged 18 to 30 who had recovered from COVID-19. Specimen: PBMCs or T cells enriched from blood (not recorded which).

The CDR3 loop reads CASSWSVNEKLFF. The nucleotide sequence reads as follows: TGTGCCAGTAGTTGGTCGGTTAATGAAAAACTGTTTTTT. The sequence links TRBV19 to TRBJ1-4; no D gene can be assigned with confidence. The CDR3 runs 13 residues from the cysteine to the phenylalanine. Only the CDR3 DNA is retained, 39 bases long and in frame from the first base. CDR1 and CDR2, looked up from the germline V gene (reference sequence), are LNHDA and SQIVND. Trimming takes 5 bases from V and 4 bases from J, and the germline ends sit 8 bases apart.